This TCR beta chain stems from a study of T-cell memory formation after mild COVID-19. As for the study in general: For the most part, TCR clusters were specific to one donor.

TCRdb re-derived calls from the 5' RACE reads in MiXCR, one entry per CDR3 protein. The sample lists approximately 230,000 distinct CDR3 sequences; 16% were seen once. The CDR3 totals 14 residues. Trimming shortened V by 1 base and J by 7 bases, and 11 bases separated the two germline ends. Per germline, CDR1 SEHNR and CDR2 FQNEAQ (reference sequence). This clonotype was counted between two and nine times. What it binds is not known. Whole-study results and caveats: For contracting clones, CD4+ ones sat mainly in CM and EM, CD8+ in EMRA.

The chain couples TRBV7-9 to TRBJ1-5; D possibly corresponds to TRBD1 (5 bases). Sequenced: PBMCs or a T cell subset sorted from them (not recorded which). The sequence was collected from a man aged 18-30 years who had mild COVID-19 (a few samples of this study predate the infection). Cell type and time point are not known. The CDR3 loop is CASSLGGAGQPQHF. The CDR3 DNA reads as TGTGCCAGCAGCTTAGGAGGGGCGGGGCAGCCCCAGCATTTT.